Presented here are 17 T cell receptor beta chains from one specimen sequenced in a study of CXCR3-negative and CXCR3-positive naive CD8 T cells. Overall study results and limits: Hydrophobicity of TRB CDR3s was greater in CXCR3-positive naive cells than in CXCR3-negative naive cells.

It was by 5' RACE with UMI labels that the TRB cDNA libraries were prepared. TCRdb re-called the 5' RACE reads, yielding one record per CDR3 amino acid sequence without DNA. Across about 98,000 distinct CDR3 sequences, the top ten clones capture roughly 0.99% of the sample. These receptors' targets are unknown. Sample: naive CXCR3+ CD8+ T cells from blood. Subset reported: CD45RO-CCR7+CD27+CD95- naive CD8+ T cells expressing CXCR3 (TNR3+). These receptor sequences come from a human donor in good health. Some clones in this sample may be carry-over from other donors' samples.

The CDR3: CASSQSMGANYEQYF. J is TRBJ2-7 and V is TRBV9; as DNA is missing, the TRBD1 call by TCRdb cannot be tested. Germline-derived CDR1 and CDR2 are SGDLS and YYNGEE. CDR3 size: 15 residues. Supplemented by reference TRBV9 and TRBJ2-7, the full variable domain reads DSGVTQTPKHLITATGQRVTLRCSPRSGDLSVYWYQQSLDQGLQFLIQYYNGEERAKGNILERFSAQQFPDLHSELNLSSLELGDSALYFCASSQSMGANYEQYFGPGTRLTVT.

The rearrangement uses TRBV19 and TRBJ2-7. The CDR3 loop spans 13 amino acids. Germline V CDR1 and CDR2: LNHDA, SQIVND (reference sequence). The CDR3 spells CASSISGTYEQYF.

The V and J genes are TRBV10-3 and TRBJ2-3; no DNA is available, so the TRBD2 call from TCRdb remains unchecked. This CDR3 region has 15 residues. Germline loops: CDR1 ENHRY, CDR2 SYGVKD. The CDR3 region is CAIGGTSGGTDTQYF.

The chain couples TRBV4-3 to TRBJ2-5; checking the TCRdb D call of TRBD2 is not possible without DNA. Germline-derived CDR1 and CDR2 are LGHNA and YSLEER. The CDR3 totals 15 residues. This CDR3 is CASSQQSGIQETQYF.

This chain connects TRBV27 to TRBJ1-1; no DNA is available, so the TRBD1 call from TCRdb remains unchecked. Germline assignment: CDR1 MNHEY and CDR2 SMNVEV (reference sequence). The CDR3 totals 14 residues. CDR3 protein: CASSSRGMNTEAFF.

The chain joins TRBV27 to TRBJ2-5; TCRdb picks TRBD1, but there is no DNA to check that call. The CDR3 loop spans 14 amino acids. Germline values: CDR1 MNHEY, CDR2 SMNVEV (reference sequence). CDR3: CASSMGHNQETQYF.

V and J are TRBV9 and TRBJ2-7; TCRdb gives TRBD2 as the D gene, but with no DNA this cannot be confirmed. CDR1 SGDLS and CDR2 YYNGEE come from the germline V gene. The length of the CDR3 is 16 residues. CDR3 sequence reads: CASSVGSSGGSYEQYF.

The chain carries TRBV7-9 and TRBJ1-1; TCRdb reports TRBD1, a call that lacks DNA to check it against. The CDR3 sequence is 15 residues long. Per germline, CDR1 SEHNR and CDR2 FQNEAQ (reference sequence). CDR3: CASSLARGPLTEAFF.

The chain couples TRBV7-9 to TRBJ1-6. The CDR3 contains 13 residues. CDR1 and CDR2 from the germline V gene are SEHNR and FQNEAQ (reference sequence). The CDR3 region is CASRWQDNSPLHF.

The CDR3: CASSPRDRANPYEQYF. The rearrangement joins TRBV7-3 to TRBJ2-7; there is no DNA to check the TCRdb D call of TRBD1. The CDR3 extends over 16 amino acids. Germline assignment: CDR1 SGHTA and CDR2 FQGTGA. Looking up the rest from reference TRBV7-3 and TRBJ2-7 gives the full variable domain: GAGVSQTPSNKVTEKGKYVELRCDPISGHTALYWYRQSLGQGPEFLIYFQGTGAADDSGLPNDRFFAVRPEGSVSTLKIQRTERGDSAVYLCASSPRDRANPYEQYFGPGTRLTVT.

The chain links TRBV29-1 to TRBJ2-7; lacking DNA, the TRBD1 call made by TCRdb goes unchecked. The CDR3 covers 15 residues. CDR1 is SQVTM, CDR2 ANQGSEA, per germline. CDR3 in amino acids: CSVAKGTGQGYEQYF.

This sequence joins TRBV6-5 and TRBJ2-1; TCRdb selects TRBD2, and the lack of DNA leaves this call unchecked. The CDR3 covers 18 residues. Germline values: CDR1 MNHEY, CDR2 SVGAGI. The CDR3 spells CASKNRGLAGGPGNEQFF.

The genes are TRBV6-2 or TRBV6-3 and TRBJ2-7; there is no DNA to check the TCRdb D call of TRBD1. From germline, CDR1 is MNHEY and CDR2 SVGEGT. This CDR3 is 18 amino acids long. The CDR3 region is CASSYSMITTGRTYEQYF.

CDR3: CASSDTGTGAYEQYF. This chain uses TRBV18 with TRBJ2-7. The CDR3 totals 15 residues. Germline V lookup: CDR1 KGHSH, CDR2 LQKENI.

The V and J genes are TRBV7-9 and TRBJ1-2; with no DNA, the TCRdb D assignment of TRBD1 cannot be verified. The germline gives CDR1 SEHNR, CDR2 FQNEAQ (reference sequence). The length of the CDR3 is 15 residues. The CDR3 spells CASSLVPDSKNGYTF.

V is TRBV7-9 and J is TRBJ1-2. Germline V gives CDR1 SEHNR, CDR2 FQNEAQ (reference sequence). The CDR3 covers 14 residues. The CDR3 loop reads CASSLSGGSYGYTF.

This chain links TRBV4-3 with TRBJ2-2; the TRBD1 assignment by TCRdb is unverifiable without DNA. CDR1 and CDR2 from the germline V gene are LGHNA and YSLEER. The CDR3 extends over 16 amino acids. The CDR3 loop is CASSQVGQGDTGELFF.